The rows below give T cell receptor beta chains drawn from one sample of a study of shared clonotypes between healthy human individuals. Assay: immunoSEQ multiplex PCR; the TCRdb copy retains only in-frame clones and omits some. The repertoire holds millions of clones, with about 92% as singletons. What was sequenced was naive CD4+ T cells from PBMCs. These receptor sequences come from a young man in good health. Some clones in this sample may be carry-over from other donors' samples. CDR3s include the opening cysteine and the closing phenylalanine or tryptophan. D genes are given only for firm matches. Expanded clones get a size class; other rows say once, few or many, or leave the size out.

V gene,D gene,clone size,J gene,CDR3 protein
TRBV7-9,-,-,TRBJ2-3,CASSLGGGGDTQYF
TRBV4-1,-,once,TRBJ1-4,CASSQTGTNEKLFF
TRBV2,TRBD1,few,TRBJ1-5,CASSESRGPQPQHF
TRBV11-3,-,-,TRBJ2-3,CASSPSQGDTQYF
TRBV28,-,-,TRBJ2-7,CASSLSGAEQYF
TRBV5-6,TRBD1,-,TRBJ1-1,CASSRTGVTEAFF
TRBV2,-,-,TRBJ2-7,CASTMQGYEQYF
TRBV2,TRBD2,-,TRBJ2-1,CASSEALRRGTEQFF
TRBV19,TRBD2,-,TRBJ2-1,CATTGREFYNEQFF
TRBV19,TRBD1,-,TRBJ2-7,CASSMSRDRTAYGQYF
TRBV6-1,-,-,TRBJ2-7,CASSEGGGGYEQYF
TRBV10-3,-,-,TRBJ1-4,CAISETAGVEKLFF
TRBV6-1,-,-,TRBJ1-1,CASSPYGGANTEAFF
TRBV5-6,-,-,TRBJ2-7,CASSLPGRQLYF
TRBV18,-,-,TRBJ2-2,CASSPRVGAGELFF
TRBV15,TRBD1,-,TRBJ1-5,CATSRPLGTASYQPQHF
TRBV19,-,-,TRBJ2-2,CASSIPRGDTGELFF
TRBV29-1,TRBD1,few,TRBJ1-1,CSVSTGEVDTEAFF
TRBV28,TRBD1,-,TRBJ1-5,CASSSTGAWNQPQHF
TRBV30,-,-,TRBJ2-1,CAWSVEGRGEQFF
TRBV5-1,TRBD1,-,TRBJ2-7,CASSRGTGFYEQYF
TRBV28,TRBD1,-,TRBJ1-5,CASSLQGARLQPQHF
TRBV30,-,-,TRBJ1-2,CALAKRGYGYTF
TRBV9,-,-,TRBJ1-5,CASSVADGPQHF
TRBV28,TRBD1,-,TRBJ1-2,CASRPGQVYYGYTF
TRBV2,-,once,TRBJ2-5,CASSEGRGETQYF
TRBV6-6,-,-,TRBJ2-6,CASSKSLSGANVLTF
TRBV7-9,-,-,TRBJ2-1,CASSLGTGDNEQFF
TRBV12-5,-,-,TRBJ1-1,CASGPRYPDMVTEAFF
TRBV5-1,-,-,TRBJ2-2,CASSFQSGGIGELFF
TRBV7-9,TRBD1,-,TRBJ1-2,CASSQGQGGGSRYGYTF
TRBV7-9,TRBD2,-,TRBJ2-1,CASSLGGLAGPSSYNEQFF
TRBV5-1,TRBD1,-,TRBJ2-5,CASSVTGTGKETQYF
TRBV6-5,-,-,TRBJ2-7,CASRPRDSRGEYF
TRBV9,TRBD2,-,TRBJ2-7,CASSPGGAYEQYF
TRBV2,-,-,TRBJ1-1,CASSSRGGMNTEAFF
TRBV9,-,-,TRBJ1-2,CASTQGGVGDYGYTF
TRBV7-9,-,-,TRBJ1-5,CASSFGGAGSNQPQHF
TRBV7-9,-,-,TRBJ1-5,CASSLAGSNQPQHF
TRBV7-2,TRBD2,-,TRBJ2-5,CASSLVAGVQETQYF
TRBV27,TRBD1,-,TRBJ2-1,CASRAPGQGGFEQFF
TRBV27,-,-,TRBJ1-3,CASSFGPIGNTIYF
TRBV5-1,-,once,TRBJ1-4,CASSLYTAGANEKLFF
TRBV28,-,-,TRBJ1-2,CASSLGGAENYGYTF